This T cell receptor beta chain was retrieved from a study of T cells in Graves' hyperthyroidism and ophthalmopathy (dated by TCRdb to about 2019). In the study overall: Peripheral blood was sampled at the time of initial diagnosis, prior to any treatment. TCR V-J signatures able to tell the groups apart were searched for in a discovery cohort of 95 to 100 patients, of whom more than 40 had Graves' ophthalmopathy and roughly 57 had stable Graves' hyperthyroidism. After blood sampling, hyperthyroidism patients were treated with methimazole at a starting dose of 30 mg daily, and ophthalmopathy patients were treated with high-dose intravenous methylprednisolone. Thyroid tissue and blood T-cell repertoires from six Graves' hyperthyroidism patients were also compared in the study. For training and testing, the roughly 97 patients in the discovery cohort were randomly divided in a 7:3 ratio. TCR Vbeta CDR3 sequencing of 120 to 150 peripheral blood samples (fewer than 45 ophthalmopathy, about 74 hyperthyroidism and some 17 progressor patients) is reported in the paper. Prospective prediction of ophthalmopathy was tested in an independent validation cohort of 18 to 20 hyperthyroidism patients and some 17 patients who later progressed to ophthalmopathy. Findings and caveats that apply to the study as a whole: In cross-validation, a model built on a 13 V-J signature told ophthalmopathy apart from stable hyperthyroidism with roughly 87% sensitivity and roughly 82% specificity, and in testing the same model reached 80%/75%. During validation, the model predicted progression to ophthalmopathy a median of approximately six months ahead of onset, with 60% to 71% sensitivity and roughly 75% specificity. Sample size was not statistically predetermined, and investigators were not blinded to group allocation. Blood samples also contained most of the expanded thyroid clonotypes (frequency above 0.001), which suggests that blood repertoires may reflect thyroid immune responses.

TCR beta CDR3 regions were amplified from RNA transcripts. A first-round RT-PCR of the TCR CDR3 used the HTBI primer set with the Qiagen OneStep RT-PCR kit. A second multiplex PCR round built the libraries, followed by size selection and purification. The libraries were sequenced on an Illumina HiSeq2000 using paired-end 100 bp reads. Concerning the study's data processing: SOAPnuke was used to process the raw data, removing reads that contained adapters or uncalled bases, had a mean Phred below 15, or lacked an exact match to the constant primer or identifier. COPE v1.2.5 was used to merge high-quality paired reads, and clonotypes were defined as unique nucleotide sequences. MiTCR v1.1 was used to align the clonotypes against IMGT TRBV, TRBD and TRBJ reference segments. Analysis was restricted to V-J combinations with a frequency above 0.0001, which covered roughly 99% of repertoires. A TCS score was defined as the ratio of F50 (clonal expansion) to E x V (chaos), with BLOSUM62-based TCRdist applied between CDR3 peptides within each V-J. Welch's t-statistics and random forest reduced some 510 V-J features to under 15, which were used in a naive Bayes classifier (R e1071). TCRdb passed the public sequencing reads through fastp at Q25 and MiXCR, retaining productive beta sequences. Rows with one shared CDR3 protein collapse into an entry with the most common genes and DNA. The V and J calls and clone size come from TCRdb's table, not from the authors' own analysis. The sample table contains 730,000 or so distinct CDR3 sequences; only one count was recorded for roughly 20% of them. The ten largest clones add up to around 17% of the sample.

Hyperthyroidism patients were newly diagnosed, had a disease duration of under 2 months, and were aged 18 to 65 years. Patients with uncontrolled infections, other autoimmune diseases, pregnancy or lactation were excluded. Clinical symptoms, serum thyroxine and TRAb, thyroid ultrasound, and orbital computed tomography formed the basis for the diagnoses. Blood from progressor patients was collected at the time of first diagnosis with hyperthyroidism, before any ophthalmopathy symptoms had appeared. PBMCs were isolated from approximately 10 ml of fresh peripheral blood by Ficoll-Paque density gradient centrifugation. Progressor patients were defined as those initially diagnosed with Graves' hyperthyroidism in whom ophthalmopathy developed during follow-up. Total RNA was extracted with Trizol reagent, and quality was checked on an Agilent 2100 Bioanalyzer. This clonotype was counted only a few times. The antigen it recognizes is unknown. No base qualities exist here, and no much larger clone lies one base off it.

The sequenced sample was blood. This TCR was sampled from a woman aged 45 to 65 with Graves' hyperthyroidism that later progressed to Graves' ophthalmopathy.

At the DNA level, the sequence is TGTGCCAGCAGTTTAGCGCATGAAGCCTACGAGCAGTACTTC. The resulting protein is CASSLAHEAYEQYF. The rearrangement combines TRBV12-3 or TRBV12-4 with TRBJ2-7, with an unclear D gene assignment. V was cut back by 0 bases and J by 2 bases, leaving a gap of 8 bases between them. The CDR3 numbers 14 residues from cysteine through phenylalanine. Only the CDR3 part of the read is kept: 42 bases, read in frame from the first base.